This TCR beta chain was captured in a study of identical twins (TCRdb year 2016). With regard to the full study: The study deep-sequenced TCR alpha and beta repertoires from monozygotic twins, unrelated adults of various ages and cord blood to test whether fetal clonotypes persist. To rule out contamination, the twin experiments were replicated at different times with different library preparation protocols. Beyond this particular receptor, the publication reports: In monozygotic twins, out-of-frame TCR alpha sharing was systematically underestimated by recombination models, although the models agreed with sharing between unrelated individuals. Zero-insertion analyses could be partly confounded by invariant T cells such as MAIT and iNKT, though diverse VJ usage argued against such confounding for most clonotypes. In beta out-of-frame sequences, excess twin sharing was weaker, because having fewer shared sequences lowered the signal-to-noise ratio. Fewer insertions were carried by abundant cord blood beta clonotypes; a weaker similar trend was observed in young adult naive repertoires, while no such trend was observed in memory repertoires. Because the same donors could not be followed over many years, conclusions were based on cross-sectional statistical analysis. Out-of-frame TCR alpha sequences shared between twins showed an excess of low generation-probability sequences compared with coincidental sharing between unrelated individuals.

Notes on this clonotype: Its cognate antigen has yet to be identified. No quality values exist for individual bases; no much larger clone is one base distant.

CDR1 and CDR2, per the germline V gene, are MGHRA and YSYEKL. Trimming removed 8 bases from V and 2 bases from J, leaving 16 bases between the germline ends. The CDR3 spans 14 residues, from the cysteine through the phenylalanine. The kept DNA is CDR3 alone, 42 bases in frame from the first base. Library construction relied on 5' RACE. Sequencing relied on an Illumina HiSeq 2000. A universal primer binding site was introduced by template switching, and a unique molecular identifier was present in the final cDNA, enabling accurate counting of TCR cDNA molecules. Specific primers in the conserved constant-segment region were used to synthesize first-strand cDNA for TCR alpha and beta chains. To control for contamination, every cDNA library carried two barcodes: a SMART-Mk sample barcode plus Illumina barcodes. TruSeq adapter sequences along with Illumina sample barcodes were introduced in two successive PCR steps. Sequencing of the TCR alpha and beta cDNA libraries was done on the Illumina HiSeq platform using custom primers. The authors processed their data as follows. MiGEC processed the raw reads to extract unique molecular identifiers, while MiXCR was used to determine the CDR3 positions. For each individual, recombination models were inferred using an EM algorithm with the repgenHMM and IGoR tools. Shared clonotype analysis was performed with the tcR package in R, normalizing sharing by the product of cloneset sizes. To study raw recombination without the effects of thymic and clonal selection, out-of-frame nonproductive sequences were analyzed. TCRdb itself trimmed the public reads at Q25 with fastp, ran MiXCR and retained productive beta chains. Each record represents a unique CDR3 protein, reported with the most common genes and DNA among its rows. TCRdb's processing, not the authors' own work, is the source of the V and J calls. This sample gives a few hundred thousand distinct CDR3 sequences in total; approximately 9.6% of them show up just once. The top ten clonotypes cover 2.5% to 3.5% of the sample.

All donors were healthy Caucasians. The twin cohort consisted of three pairs of female monozygotic twins, all aged roughly 18 to 30 years. The RNA used for TCR libraries was isolated from peripheral blood mononuclear cells. The sample also formed part of further work on yellow fever vaccine responses in identical twins. From the second report: The T cell response to vaccination in identical twins was reported by the authors to appear partly convergent and partly personalized. In identical twins, the study followed T cell clones that responded to the vaccine with precision.

The TCR sequence derives from a woman under 30 in good health. Sample: PBMCs. The chain couples TRBV4-1 to TRBJ2-7; the D gene could be TRBD1 or TRBD2, each one agreeing over 5 bases. The CDR3: CASGLGPRTYEQYF. The bases are TGCGCCAGCGGATTGGGACCGAGAACCTACGAGCAGTACTTC.